Following are 7 T cell receptor beta chains from one sample sequenced in a study of blood T cell repertoires in COVID-19. Libraries were prepared by immunoSEQ multiplex PCR; TCRdb keeps only in-frame clonotypes and omits some of them. This sample carries some 230,000 clones, about nine tenths of them seen once, and the ten largest clones take 2% to 2.5%. Sequencing was performed on peripheral blood. These receptors originate from a man aged 25 to 45 who had recovered from COVID-19.

The chain has TRBV7-9 and TRBJ2-7; the match to TRBD1 covers 9 bases. The V segment lost 5 bases and the J segment 7 bases; nucleotides outside the gene matches: 12. CDR3 length: 15 amino acids. Germline assignment: CDR1 SEHNR and CDR2 FQNEAQ (reference sequence). The CDR3: CASSPGGTGYREQYF. The CDR3 nucleotides read TGTGCCAGCAGCCCAGGTGGGACAGGGTACAGAGAGCAGTACTTC.

The chain carries TRBV14 and TRBJ1-2; 7 bases line up with TRBD1. This CDR3 is 16 amino acids long. Germline trimming cut 4 bases from V and 5 bases from J; bases unmatched to any gene: 13. Germline loops: CDR1 SGHDN, CDR2 FVKESK. The CDR3 spells CASSPHATGVRYGYTF. The CDR3 region has the DNA TGTGCCAGCAGCCCTCACGCCACAGGGGTTCGGTATGGCTACACCTTC.

V is TRBV7-2 and J is TRBJ2-7, with 7 bases fitting TRBD1. Per the germline V gene, CDR1 is SGHTA and CDR2 is FQGNSA. The ends lost 2 bases at V and 7 bases at J; junction bases unmatched: 11. The CDR3 has 15 residues. CDR3 coding DNA: TGTGCCAGCAGCTTATATCCCCCGACAGGGATAGAGCAGTACTTC. Protein product: CASSLYPPTGIEQYF.

This clone was seen just once. The CDR3 protein is CAISGDTGDSTDTQYF. In DNA form, the CDR3 reads TGTGCCATCAGTGGGGATACAGGGGACTCAACAGATACGCAGTATTTT. This chain joins TRBV10-3 and TRBJ2-3, with D perhaps TRBD1 (7 bases). Between the trimmed V and J ends, which lost 4 bases and 3 bases, there was a span of 17 bases. Germline V gives CDR1 ENHRY, CDR2 SYGVKD. The CDR3 length is 16 residues.

The rearrangement links TRBV5-4 to TRBJ1-2, with D possibly matching TRBD1 (5 bases). V dropped 0 bases and J dropped 12 bases, with 24 bases sitting between them. Germline V gives CDR1 SGHNT, CDR2 YYREEE (reference sequence). The CDR3 is 16 amino acids. CDR3 sequence: CASSLDTRGVGLRHTF. CDR3 DNA: TGTGCCAGCAGCTTGGATACCCGGGGGGTAGGACTACGGCACACCTTC. The variable domain in full, completed from reference TRBV5-4 and TRBJ1-2, reads ETGVTQSPTHLIKTRGQQVTLRCSSQSGHNTVSWYQQALGQGPQFIFQYYREEENGRGNFPPRFSGLQFPNYSSELNVNALELDDSALYLCASSLDTRGVGLRHTFGSGTRLTVV.

This clone was seen only a few times. The rearrangement joins TRBV7-8 to TRBJ1-2; D might be TRBD1 (5 bases). The CDR3 runs 13 residues. Trimming removed 8 bases from V and 3 bases from J, with 13 bases in between. Germline-derived CDR1 and CDR2 are SGHVS and FQNEAQ. Here the CDR3 reads CASVPDIDYGYTF. The CDR3 DNA reads TGTGCCAGCGTGCCGGACATCGACTATGGCTACACCTTC.

Only a few counts were recorded for this clone. In nucleotides, the CDR3 is TGTGCCAGCAGTGAATCCCGGGGATCGAACACCGGGGAGCTGTTTTTT. It codes for CASSESRGSNTGELFF. The V and J genes are TRBV25-1 and TRBJ2-2; D perhaps matches TRBD2 (5 bases). The germline CDR1 and CDR2 sequences are MGHDK and SYGVNS. The CDR3 has 16 residues. Trimming cost V 1 base and J 0 bases, with 9 bases left between them.